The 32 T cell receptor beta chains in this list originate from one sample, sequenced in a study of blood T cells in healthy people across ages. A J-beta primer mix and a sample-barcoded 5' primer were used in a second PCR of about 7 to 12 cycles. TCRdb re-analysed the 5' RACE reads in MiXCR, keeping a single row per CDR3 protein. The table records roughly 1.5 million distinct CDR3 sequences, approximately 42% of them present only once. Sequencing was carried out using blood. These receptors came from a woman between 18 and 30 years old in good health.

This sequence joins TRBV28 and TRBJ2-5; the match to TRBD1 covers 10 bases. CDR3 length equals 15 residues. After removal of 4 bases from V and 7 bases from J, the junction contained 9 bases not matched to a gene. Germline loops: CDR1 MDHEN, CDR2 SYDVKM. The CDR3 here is CASSSPGQGKVTQYF. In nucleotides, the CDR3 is TGTGCCAGCAGTTCTCCGGGACAGGGGAAGGTGACCCAGTACTTC.

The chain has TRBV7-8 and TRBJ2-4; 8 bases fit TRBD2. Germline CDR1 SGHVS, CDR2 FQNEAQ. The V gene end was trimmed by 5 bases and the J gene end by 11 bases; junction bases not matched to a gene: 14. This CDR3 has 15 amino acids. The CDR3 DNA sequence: TGTGCCAGCAGCCTCACTCTAGCGGGCACCAGCCTTCAGTACTTC. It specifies CASSLTLAGTSLQYF.

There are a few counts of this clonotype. The CDR3 coding sequence is TGCGCCAGCAGCTTGGACAGTGAGAGCTCCTACGAGCAGTACTTC. This sequence encodes CASSLDSESSYEQYF. The J gene is TRBJ2-7, the V gene TRBV5-1; D uncertain. Per the germline V gene, CDR1 is SGHRS and CDR2 is YFSETQ. This CDR3 spans 15 amino acids. V was trimmed by 0 bases and J by 0 bases, leaving 10 bases between them.

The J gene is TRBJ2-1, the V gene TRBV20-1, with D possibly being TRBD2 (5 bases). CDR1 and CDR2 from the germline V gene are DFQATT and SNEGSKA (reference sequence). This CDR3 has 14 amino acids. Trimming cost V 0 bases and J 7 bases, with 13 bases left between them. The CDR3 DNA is TGCAGTGCTAGAGATAGCGCTAGCCGGAATGAGCAGTTCTTC. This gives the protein CSARDSASRNEQFF.

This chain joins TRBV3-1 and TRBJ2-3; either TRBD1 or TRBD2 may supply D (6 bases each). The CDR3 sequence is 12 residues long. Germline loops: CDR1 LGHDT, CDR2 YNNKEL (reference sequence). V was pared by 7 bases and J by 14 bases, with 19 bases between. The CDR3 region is CASTHDRGRLYF. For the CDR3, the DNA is TGTGCCAGCACTCACGACCGGGGGCGGTTGTATTTT.

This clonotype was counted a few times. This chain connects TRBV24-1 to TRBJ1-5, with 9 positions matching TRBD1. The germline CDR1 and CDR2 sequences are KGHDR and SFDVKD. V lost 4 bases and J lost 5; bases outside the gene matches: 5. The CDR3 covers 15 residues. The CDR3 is CATSEGTGMHQPQHF. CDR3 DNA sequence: TGTGCCACCAGTGAGGGGACAGGGATGCATCAGCCCCAGCATTTT.

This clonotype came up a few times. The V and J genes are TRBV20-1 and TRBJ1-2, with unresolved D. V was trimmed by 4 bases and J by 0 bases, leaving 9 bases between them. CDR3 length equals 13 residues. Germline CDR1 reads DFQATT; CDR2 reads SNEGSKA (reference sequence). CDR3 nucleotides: TGCAGTGCTAAACAGAATCCTAACTATGGCTACACCTTC. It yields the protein CSAKQNPNYGYTF.

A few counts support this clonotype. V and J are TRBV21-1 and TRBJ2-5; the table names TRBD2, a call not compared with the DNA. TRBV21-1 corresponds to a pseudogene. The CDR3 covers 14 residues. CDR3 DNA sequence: TGTGCCAGCGCGACTAGCGGGCTTCTCGAGACCCAGTACTTC. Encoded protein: CASATSGLLETQYF.

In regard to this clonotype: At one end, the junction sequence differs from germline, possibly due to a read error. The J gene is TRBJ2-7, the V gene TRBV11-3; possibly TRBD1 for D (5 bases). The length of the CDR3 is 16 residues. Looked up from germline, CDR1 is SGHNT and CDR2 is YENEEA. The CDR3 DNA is TGTGCCAGCAGCAAATGGGGCGCAGGGATGTCCTACGAGCGGTACTTC. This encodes CASSKWGAGMSYERYF.

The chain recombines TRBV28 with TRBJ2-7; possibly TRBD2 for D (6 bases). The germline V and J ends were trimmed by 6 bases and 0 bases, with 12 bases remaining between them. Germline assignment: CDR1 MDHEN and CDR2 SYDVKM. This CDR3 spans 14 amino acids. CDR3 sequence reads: CASSGGSNSYEQYF. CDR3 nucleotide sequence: TGTGCCAGCAGCGGAGGGTCGAACTCCTACGAGCAGTACTTC. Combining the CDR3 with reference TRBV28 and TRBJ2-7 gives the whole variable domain DVKVTQSSRYLVKRTGEKVFLECVQDMDHENMFWYRQDPGLGLRLIYFSYDVKMKEKGDIPEGYSVSREKKERFSLILESASTNQTSMYLCASSGGSNSYEQYFGPGTRLTVT.

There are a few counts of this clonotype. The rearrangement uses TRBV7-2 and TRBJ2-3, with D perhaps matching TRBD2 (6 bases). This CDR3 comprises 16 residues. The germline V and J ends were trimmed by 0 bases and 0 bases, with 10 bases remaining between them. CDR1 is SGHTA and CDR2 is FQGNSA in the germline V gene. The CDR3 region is CASSLAASASTDTQYF. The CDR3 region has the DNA TGTGCCAGCAGCTTAGCGGCTAGCGCTAGCACAGATACGCAGTATTTT. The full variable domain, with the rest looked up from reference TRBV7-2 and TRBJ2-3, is GAGVSQSPSNKVTEKGKDVELRCDPISGHTALYWYRQSLGQGLEFLIYFQGNSAPDKSGLPSDRFSAERTGGSVSTLTIQRTQQEDSAVYLCASSLAASASTDTQYFGPGTRLTVL.

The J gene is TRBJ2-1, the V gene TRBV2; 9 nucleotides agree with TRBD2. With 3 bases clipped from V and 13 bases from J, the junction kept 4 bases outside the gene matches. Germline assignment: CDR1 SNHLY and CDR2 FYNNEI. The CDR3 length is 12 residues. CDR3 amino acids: CASSEASGNQFF. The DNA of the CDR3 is TGTGCCAGCAGTGAGGCTAGCGGGAATCAGTTCTTC.

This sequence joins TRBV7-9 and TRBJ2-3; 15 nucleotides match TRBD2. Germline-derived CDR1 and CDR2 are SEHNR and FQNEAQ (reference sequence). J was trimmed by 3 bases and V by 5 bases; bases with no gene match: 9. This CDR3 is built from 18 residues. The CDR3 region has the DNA TGTGCCAGCAGCGATAGGGGGACTAGCGGGAGGATAACAGATACGCAGTATTTT. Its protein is CASSDRGTSGRITDTQYF.

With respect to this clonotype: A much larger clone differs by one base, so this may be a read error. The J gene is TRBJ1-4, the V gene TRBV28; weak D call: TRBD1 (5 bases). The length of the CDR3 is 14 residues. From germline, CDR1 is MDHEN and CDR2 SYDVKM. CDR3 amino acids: CAGSLRGTNEKLFF. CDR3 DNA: TGTGCCGGCAGCCTAAGGGGAACTAATGAAAAACTGTTTTTT.

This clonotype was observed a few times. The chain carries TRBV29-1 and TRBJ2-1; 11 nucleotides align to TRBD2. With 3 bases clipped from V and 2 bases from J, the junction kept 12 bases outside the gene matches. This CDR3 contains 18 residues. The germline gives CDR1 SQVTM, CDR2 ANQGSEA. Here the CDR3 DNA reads TGCAGCGTTGAGTTGTGGGCTAGCGGGGGGTGGGCCTACAATGAGCAGTTCTTC. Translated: CSVELWASGGWAYNEQFF.

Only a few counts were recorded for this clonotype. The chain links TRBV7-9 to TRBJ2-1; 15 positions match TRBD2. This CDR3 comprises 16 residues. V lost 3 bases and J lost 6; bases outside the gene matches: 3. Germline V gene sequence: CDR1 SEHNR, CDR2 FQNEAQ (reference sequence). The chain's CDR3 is CASSFWTSGGANEQFF. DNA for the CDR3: TGTGCCAGCAGCTTTTGGACTAGCGGGGGGGCCAATGAGCAGTTCTTC.

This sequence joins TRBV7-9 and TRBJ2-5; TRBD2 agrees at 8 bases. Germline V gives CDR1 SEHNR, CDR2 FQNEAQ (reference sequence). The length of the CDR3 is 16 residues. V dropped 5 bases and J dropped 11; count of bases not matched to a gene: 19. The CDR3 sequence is CASSQSLAGSYNDQYF. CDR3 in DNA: TGTGCCAGCAGCCAATCCTTAGCGGGGTCTTACAATGATCAGTACTTC.

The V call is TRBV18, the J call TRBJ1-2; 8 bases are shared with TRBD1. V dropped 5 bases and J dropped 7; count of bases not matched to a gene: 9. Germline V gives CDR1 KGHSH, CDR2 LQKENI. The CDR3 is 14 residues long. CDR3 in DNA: TGTGCCAGCTCAGGCGCGGGACAGGTTTCTGGCTACACCTTC. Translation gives CASSGAGQVSGYTF.

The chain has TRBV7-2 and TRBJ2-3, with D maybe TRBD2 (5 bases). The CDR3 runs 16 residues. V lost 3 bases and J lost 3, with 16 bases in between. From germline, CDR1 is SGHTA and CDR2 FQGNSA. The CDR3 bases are TGTGCCAGCAGCTTTCCGTTGGGGTCGGGGACAGATACGCAGTATTTT. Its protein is CASSFPLGSGTDTQYF.

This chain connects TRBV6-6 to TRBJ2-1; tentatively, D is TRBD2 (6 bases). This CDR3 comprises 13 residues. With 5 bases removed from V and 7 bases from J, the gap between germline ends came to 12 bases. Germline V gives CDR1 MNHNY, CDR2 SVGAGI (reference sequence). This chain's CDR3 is CASSTGLANEQFF. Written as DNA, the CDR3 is TGTGCCAGCAGTACCGGGCTAGCGAATGAGCAGTTCTTC.

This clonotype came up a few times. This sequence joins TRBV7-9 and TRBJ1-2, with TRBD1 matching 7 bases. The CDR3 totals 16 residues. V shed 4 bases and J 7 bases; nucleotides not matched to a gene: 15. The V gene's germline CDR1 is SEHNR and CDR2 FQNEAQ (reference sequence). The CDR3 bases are TGTGCCAGCAGCTCAAGTAATCCGGGACAGAGTTTTGGCTACACCTTC. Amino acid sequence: CASSSSNPGQSFGYTF.

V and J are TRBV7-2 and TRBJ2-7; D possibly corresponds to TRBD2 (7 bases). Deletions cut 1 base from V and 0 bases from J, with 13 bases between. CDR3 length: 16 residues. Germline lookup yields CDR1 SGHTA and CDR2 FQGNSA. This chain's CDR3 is CASSLVGGDNSYEQYF. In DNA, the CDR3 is TGTGCCAGCAGCTTAGTGGGGGGGGACAACTCCTACGAGCAGTACTTC.

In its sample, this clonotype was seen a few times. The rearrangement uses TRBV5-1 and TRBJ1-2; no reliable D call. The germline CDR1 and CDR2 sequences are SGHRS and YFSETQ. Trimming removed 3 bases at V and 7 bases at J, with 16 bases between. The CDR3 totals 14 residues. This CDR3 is CASSSTFSRRGYTF. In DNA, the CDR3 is TGCGCCAGCAGCTCTACTTTTAGTCGGCGTGGCTACACCTTC.

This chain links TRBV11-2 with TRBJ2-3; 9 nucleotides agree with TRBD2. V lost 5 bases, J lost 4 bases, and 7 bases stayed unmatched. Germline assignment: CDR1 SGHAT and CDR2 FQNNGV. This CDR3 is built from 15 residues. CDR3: CASSRLAANPDTQYF. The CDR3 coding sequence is TGTGCCAGCAGCAGACTAGCGGCAAACCCAGATACGCAGTATTTT.

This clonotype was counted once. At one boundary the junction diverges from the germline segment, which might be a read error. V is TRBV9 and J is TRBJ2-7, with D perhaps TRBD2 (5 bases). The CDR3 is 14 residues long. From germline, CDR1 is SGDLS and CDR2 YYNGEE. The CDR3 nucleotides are TGTGCCGGCAGCCTAGCAGCTTCCTACAATGAGCAGTACTTC. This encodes CAGSLAASYNEQYF.

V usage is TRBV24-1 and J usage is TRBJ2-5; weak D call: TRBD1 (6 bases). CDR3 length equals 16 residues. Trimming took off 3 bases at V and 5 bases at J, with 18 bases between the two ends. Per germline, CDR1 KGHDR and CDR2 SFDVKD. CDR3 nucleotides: TGTGCCACCAGTGATGGCCGGACAGATGGGTTTGAGACCCAGTACTTC. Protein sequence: CATSDGRTDGFETQYF.

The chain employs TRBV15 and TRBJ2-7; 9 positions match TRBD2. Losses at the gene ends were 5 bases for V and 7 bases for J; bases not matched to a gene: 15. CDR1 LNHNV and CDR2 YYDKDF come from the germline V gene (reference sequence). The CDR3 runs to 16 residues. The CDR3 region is CATSARRAGGPGEQYF. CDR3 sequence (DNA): TGTGCCACCAGCGCCCGGAGGGCGGGAGGGCCGGGGGAGCAGTACTTC.

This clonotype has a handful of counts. The DNA of the CDR3 is TGTGCCAGCAGCTTAGCGACAGAAACCAATCAGCCCCAGCATTTT. This encodes CASSLATETNQPQHF. The chain links TRBV7-6 to TRBJ1-5; D perhaps matches TRBD1 (5 bases). Germline V gives CDR1 SGHVS, CDR2 FNYEAQ. This CDR3 has 15 amino acids. Trimming took 0 bases from V and 3 from J, leaving 9 bases between them. Full variable domain (missing parts from reference TRBV7-6 and TRBJ1-5): GAGVSQSPRYKVTKRGQDVALRCDPISGHVSLYWYRQALGQGPEFLTYFNYEAQQDKSGLPNDRFSAERPEGSISTLTIQRTEQRDSAMYRCASSLATETNQPQHFGDGTRLSIL.

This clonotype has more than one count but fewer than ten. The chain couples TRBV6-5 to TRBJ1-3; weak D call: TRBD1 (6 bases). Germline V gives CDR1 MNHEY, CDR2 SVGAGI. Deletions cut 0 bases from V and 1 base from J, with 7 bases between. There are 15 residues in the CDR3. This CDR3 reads CASSYSQGSGNTIYF. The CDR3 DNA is TGTGCCAGCAGTTACTCCCAGGGGTCTGGAAACACCATATATTTT.

CDR3 bases: TGTGCCACCAGTGATCCAAGGACTAGCGGGAGGGTCTATGAGCAGTTCTTC. Its translation: CATSDPRTSGRVYEQFF. This chain joins TRBV24-1 and TRBJ2-1; TRBD2 matches at 15 bases. The CDR3 spans 17 residues. J gave up 8 bases and V 3 bases, and 7 bases lay outside the gene matches. CDR1 KGHDR and CDR2 SFDVKD come from the germline V gene.

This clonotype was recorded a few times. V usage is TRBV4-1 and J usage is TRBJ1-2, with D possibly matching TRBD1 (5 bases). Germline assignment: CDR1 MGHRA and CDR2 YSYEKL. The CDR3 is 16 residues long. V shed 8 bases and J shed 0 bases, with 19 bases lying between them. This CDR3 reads CASRGSLGPSNYGYTF. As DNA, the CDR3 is TGCGCCAGCCGGGGATCTCTGGGGCCGTCTAACTATGGCTACACCTTC.

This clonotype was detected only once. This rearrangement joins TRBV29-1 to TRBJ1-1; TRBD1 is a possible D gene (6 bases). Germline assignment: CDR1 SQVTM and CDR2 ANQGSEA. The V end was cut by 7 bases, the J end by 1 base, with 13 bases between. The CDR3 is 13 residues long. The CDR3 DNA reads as TGCAGCGCTAACAGGGCCCCGAACACTGAAGCTTTCTTT. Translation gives CSANRAPNTEAFF.